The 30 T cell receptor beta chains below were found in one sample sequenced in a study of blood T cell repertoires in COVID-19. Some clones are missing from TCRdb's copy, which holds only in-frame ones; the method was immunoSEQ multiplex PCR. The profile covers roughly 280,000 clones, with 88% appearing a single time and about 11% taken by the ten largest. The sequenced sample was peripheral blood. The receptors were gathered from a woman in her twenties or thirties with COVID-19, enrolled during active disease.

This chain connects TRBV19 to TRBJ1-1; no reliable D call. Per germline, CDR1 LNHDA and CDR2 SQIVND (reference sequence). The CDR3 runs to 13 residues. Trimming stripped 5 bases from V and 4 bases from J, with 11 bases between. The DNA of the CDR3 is TGTGCCAGTAGTTGGGTGGAGGGCACTGAAGCTTTCTTT. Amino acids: CASSWVEGTEAFF.

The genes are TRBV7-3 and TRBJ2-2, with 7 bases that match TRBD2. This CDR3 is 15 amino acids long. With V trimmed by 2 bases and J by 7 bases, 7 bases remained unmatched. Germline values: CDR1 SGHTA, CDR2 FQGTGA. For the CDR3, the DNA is TGTGCCAGCAGCTTAGGGAGGGGTCGAATCGGGGAGCTGTTTTTT. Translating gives CASSLGRGRIGELFF.

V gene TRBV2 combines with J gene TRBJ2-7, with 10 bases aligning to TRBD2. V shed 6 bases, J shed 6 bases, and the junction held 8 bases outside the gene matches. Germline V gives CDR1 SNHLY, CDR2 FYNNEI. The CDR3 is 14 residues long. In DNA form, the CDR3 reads TGTGCCAGCAGAACTCTAGCGGGAGTCCTCGAGCAGTACTTC. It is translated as CASRTLAGVLEQYF.

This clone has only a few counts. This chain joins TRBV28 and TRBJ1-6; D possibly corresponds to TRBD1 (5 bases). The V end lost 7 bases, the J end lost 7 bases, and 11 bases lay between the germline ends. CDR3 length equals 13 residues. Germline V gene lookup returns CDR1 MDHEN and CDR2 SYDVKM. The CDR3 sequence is CASTTGANSPLHF. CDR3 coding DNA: TGTGCCAGCACAACAGGAGCAAATTCACCCCTCCACTTT.

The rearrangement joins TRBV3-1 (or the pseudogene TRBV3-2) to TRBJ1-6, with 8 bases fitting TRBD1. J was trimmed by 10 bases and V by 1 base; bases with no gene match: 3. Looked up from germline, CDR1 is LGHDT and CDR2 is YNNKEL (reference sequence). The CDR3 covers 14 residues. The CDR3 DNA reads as TGTGCCAGCAGCCAAGCGGACAGGGCCTCACCCCTCCACTTT. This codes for CASSQADRASPLHF.

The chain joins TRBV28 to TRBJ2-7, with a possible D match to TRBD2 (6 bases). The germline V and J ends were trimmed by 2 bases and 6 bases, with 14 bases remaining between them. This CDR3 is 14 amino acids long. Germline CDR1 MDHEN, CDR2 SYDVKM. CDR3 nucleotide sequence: TGTGCCAGCAGTTTAACCGGGCGGGGAAGCGAGCAGTACTTC. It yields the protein CASSLTGRGSEQYF.

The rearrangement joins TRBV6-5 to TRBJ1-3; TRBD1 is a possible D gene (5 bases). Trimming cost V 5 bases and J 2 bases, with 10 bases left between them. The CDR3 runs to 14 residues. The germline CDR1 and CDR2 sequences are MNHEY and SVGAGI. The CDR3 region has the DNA TGTGCCAGCAGTACAGGCCCTACTGGAAACACCATATATTTT. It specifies CASSTGPTGNTIYF.

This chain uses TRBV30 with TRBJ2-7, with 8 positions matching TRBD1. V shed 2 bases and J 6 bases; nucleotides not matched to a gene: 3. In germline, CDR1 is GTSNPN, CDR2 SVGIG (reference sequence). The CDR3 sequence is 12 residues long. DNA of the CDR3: TGTGCCTGGAGTTTAGGACAGGGCGAGCAGTACTTC. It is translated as CAWSLGQGEQYF.

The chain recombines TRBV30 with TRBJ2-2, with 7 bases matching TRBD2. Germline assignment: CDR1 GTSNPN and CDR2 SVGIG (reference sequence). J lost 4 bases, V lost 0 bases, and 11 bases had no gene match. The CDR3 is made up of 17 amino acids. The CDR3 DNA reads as TGTGCCTGGAGTGTATTCGGGGGAGGGCCGGGCACCGGGGAGCTGTTTTTT. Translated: CAWSVFGGGPGTGELFF.

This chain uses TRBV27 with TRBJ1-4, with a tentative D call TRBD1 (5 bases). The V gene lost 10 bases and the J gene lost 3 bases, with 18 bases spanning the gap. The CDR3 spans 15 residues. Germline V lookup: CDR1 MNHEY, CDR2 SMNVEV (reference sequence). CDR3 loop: CATGRGRGANEKLFF. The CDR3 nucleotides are TGTGCCACGGGGAGGGGAAGAGGGGCTAATGAAAAACTGTTTTTT. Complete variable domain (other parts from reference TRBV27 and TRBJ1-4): EAQVTQNPRYLITVTGKKLTVTCSQNMNHEYMSWYRQDPGLGLRQIYYSMNVEVTDKGDVPEGYKVSRKEKRNFPLILESPSPNQTSLYFCATGRGRGANEKLFFGSGTQLSVL.

This CDR3 is CASIGVLIDEQFF. CDR3 in DNA: TGTGCCAGCATCGGGGTTTTGATCGATGAGCAGTTCTTC. This chain uses TRBV2 with TRBJ2-1; tentative D call: TRBD2 (5 bases). Looked up from germline, CDR1 is SNHLY and CDR2 is FYNNEI. The CDR3 totals 13 residues. V lost 7 bases and J lost 8, with 15 bases in between.

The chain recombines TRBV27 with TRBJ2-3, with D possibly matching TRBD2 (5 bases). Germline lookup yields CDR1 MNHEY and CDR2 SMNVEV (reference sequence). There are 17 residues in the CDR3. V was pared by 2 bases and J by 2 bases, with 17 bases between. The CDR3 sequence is CASSLGLALTPTDTQYF. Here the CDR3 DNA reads TGTGCCAGCAGTTTAGGGCTAGCTCTAACCCCCACAGATACGCAGTATTTT.

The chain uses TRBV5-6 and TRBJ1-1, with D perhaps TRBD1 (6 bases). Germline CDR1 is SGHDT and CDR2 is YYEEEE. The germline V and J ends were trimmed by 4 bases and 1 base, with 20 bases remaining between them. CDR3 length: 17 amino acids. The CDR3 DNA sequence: TGTGCCAGCAGCCCGCTGGGTTACCTGACAGGGAACACTGAAGCTTTCTTT. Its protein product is CASSPLGYLTGNTEAFF. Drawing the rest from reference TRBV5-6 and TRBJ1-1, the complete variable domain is DAGVTQSPTHLIKTRGQQVTLRCSPKSGHDTVSWYQQALGQGPQFIFQYYEEEERQRGNFPDRFSGHQFPNYSSELNVNALLLGDSALYLCASSPLGYLTGNTEAFFGQGTRLTVV.

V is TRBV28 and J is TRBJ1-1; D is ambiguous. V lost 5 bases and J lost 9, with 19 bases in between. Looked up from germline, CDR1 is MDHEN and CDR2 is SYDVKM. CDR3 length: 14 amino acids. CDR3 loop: CASSPNNPNLKAFF. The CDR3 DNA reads TGTGCCAGCAGTCCCAACAACCCCAACCTGAAAGCTTTCTTT.

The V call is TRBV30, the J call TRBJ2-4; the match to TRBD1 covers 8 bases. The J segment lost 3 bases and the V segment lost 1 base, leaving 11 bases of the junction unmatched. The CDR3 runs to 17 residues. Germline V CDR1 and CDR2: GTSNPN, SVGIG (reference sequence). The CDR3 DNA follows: TGTGCCTGGAGTGCCTCCAGACAGGGGTGGTTCAAAAACATTCAGTACTTC. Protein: CAWSASRQGWFKNIQYF.

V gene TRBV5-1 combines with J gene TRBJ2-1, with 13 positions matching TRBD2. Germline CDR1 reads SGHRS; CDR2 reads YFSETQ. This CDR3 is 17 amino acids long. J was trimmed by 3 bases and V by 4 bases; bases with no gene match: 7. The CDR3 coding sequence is TGCGCCAGCAGCCCCGGGACTAGCGGGATGCGCTACAATGAGCAGTTCTTC. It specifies CASSPGTSGMRYNEQFF.

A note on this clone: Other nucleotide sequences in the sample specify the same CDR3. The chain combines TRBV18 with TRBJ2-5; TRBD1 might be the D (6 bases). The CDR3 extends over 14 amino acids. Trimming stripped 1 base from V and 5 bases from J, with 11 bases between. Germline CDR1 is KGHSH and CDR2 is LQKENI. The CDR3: CASSPLGQGETQYF. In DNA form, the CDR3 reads TGTGCCAGCTCACCACTAGGCCAGGGGGAGACCCAGTACTTC.

Here the CDR3 DNA reads TGTGCCAGCAGCTTATCGTCTTTGGAGGGCTACACCTTC. This encodes CASSLSSLEGYTF. The chain has TRBV11-2 and TRBJ1-2; D is ambiguous. Germline-derived CDR1 and CDR2 are SGHAT and FQNNGV. V was trimmed by 2 bases and J by 8 bases, leaving 12 bases between them. The CDR3 consists of 13 residues.

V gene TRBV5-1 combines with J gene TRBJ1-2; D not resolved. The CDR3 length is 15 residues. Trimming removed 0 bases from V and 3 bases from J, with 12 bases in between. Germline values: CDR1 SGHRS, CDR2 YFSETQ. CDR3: CASSLVPGSHYGYTF. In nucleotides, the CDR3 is TGCGCCAGCAGCTTGGTTCCGGGGAGCCACTATGGCTACACCTTC.

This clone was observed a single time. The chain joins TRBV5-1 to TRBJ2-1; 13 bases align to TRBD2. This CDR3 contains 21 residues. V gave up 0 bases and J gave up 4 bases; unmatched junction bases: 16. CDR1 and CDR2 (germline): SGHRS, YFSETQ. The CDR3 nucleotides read TGCGCCAGCAGCTTGGGTTTAGGGACTAGCGGGAACCAAAGAAGATACAATGAGCAGTTCTTC. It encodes CASSLGLGTSGNQRRYNEQFF.

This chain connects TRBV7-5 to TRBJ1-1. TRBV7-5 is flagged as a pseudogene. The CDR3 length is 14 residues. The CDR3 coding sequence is TGTGTCAGAGGCCGGGGGGACATGGACACTGAAGCTTTCTTT. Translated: CVRGRGDMDTEAFF.

Written as DNA, the CDR3 is TGCGCCAGCAGCTTCCTACAGGGGGAAGGGAACACCGGGGAGCTGTTTTTT. As protein: CASSFLQGEGNTGELFF. The chain has TRBV5-1 and TRBJ2-2; 8 nucleotides line up with TRBD1. V was clipped by 2 bases and J by 1 base; unmatched bases: 7. This CDR3 comprises 17 residues. Looked up from germline, CDR1 is SGHRS and CDR2 is YFSETQ. Supplemented by reference TRBV5-1 and TRBJ2-2, the full variable domain reads KAGVTQTPRYLIKTRGQQVTLSCSPISGHRSVSWYQQTPGQGLQFLFEYFSETQRNKGNFPGRFSGRQFSNSRSEMNVSTLELGDSALYLCASSFLQGEGNTGELFFGEGSRLTVL.

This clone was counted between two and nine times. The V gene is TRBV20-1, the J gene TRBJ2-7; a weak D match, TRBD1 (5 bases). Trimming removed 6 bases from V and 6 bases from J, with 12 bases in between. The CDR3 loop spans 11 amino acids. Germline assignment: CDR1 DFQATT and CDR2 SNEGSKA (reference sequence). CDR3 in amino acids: CSAWGQLEQYF. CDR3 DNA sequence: TGCAGTGCGTGGGGCCAGCTCGAGCAGTACTTC.

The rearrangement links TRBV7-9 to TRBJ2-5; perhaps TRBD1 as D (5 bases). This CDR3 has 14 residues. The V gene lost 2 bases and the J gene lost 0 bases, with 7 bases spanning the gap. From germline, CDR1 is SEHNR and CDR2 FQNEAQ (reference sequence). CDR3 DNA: TGTGCCAGCAGCTTACCGACAGACCAAGAGACCCAGTACTTC. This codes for CASSLPTDQETQYF.

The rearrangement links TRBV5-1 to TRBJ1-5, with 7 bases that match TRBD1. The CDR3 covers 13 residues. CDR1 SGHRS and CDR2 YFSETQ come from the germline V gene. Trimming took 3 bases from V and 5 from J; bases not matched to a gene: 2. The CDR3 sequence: CASSSQGDQPQHF. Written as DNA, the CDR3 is TGCGCCAGCAGCTCGCAGGGGGATCAGCCCCAGCATTTT.

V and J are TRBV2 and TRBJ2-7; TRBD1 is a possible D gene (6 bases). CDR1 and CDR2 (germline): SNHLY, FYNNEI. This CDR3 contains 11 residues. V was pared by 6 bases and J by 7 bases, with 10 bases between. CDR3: CASSTGTEQYF. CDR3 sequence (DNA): TGTGCCAGCAGCACCGGGACAGAGCAGTACTTC.

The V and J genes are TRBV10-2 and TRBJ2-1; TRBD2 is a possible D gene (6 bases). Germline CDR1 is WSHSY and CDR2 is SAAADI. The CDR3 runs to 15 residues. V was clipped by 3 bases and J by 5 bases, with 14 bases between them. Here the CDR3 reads CASSDYGGPDNEQFF. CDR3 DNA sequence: TGCGCCAGCAGTGATTACGGGGGACCGGACAATGAGCAGTTCTTC.

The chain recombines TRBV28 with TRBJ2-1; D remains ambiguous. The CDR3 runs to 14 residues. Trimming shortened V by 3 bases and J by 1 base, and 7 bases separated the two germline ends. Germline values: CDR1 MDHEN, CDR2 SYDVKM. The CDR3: CASSFLLSYNEQFF. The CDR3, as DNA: TGTGCCAGCAGTTTCTTACTGTCCTACAATGAGCAGTTCTTC.

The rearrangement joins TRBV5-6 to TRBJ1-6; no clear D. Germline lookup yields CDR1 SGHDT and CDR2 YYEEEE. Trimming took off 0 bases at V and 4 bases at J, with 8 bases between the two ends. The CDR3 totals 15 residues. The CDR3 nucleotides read TGTGCCAGCAGCTTGGGTGGCAGTTATAATTCACCCCTCCACTTT. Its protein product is CASSLGGSYNSPLHF.

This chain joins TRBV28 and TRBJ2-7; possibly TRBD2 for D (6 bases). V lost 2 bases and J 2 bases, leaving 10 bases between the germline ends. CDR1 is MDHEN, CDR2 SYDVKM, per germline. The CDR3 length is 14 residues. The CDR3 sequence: CASSLGSGPYEQYF. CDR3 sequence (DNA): TGTGCCAGCAGTTTAGGTAGCGGTCCCTACGAGCAGTACTTC.